This TCR beta chain was captured by sequencing in a study of identical twins. In TCRdb, the 5' RACE reads were re-called with MiXCR into one record per CDR3 protein. The repertoire has some 660,000 distinct CDR3 sequences, 8% to 9% of them found once; the top ten carry around 0.95%. This clonotype was detected many times. Its antigen is currently unknown. Broader study findings: Zero-insertion analyses might be partly confounded by invariant T cells like MAIT and iNKT. Twins showed weaker excess sharing in their beta out-of-frame sequences.

V trimming: 3 bases; J trimming: 6 bases; junction bases outside the gene matches: 6. This CDR3 spans 15 amino acids. Germline CDR1 MRHNA, CDR2 SNTAGT. These data were also filed under a second study, of yellow fever vaccine responses in identical twins.

The sequencing input was PBMCs. This receptor was obtained from a woman between 18 and 29 years old in good health. V usage is TRBV6-4 and J usage is TRBJ2-1; 9 bases agree with TRBD2. CDR3 loop: CASSETSGGGNEQFF. The CDR3 region has the DNA TGTGCCAGCAGTGAGACTAGCGGAGGGGGCAATGAGCAGTTCTTC.